This TCR beta chain was captured by sequencing in a study of blood T cell repertoires in COVID-19. Study at large: Either two negative PCRs, clearance, or symptom resolution qualified Cohort 3 donors as recovered. Both acute and convalescent COVID-19 samples were obtained from the United States, Italy and Spain.

Sequencing used immunoSEQ multiplex PCR; TCRdb keeps in-frame clones, though not all of them. The sample shows about 360,000 clones, more than 70% of them seen only once. In terms of age and location, participants ranged from about 18 to 89 years and lived in under 30 US areas. Participant-given clinical history determined each cohort assignment. Material: PBMCs or T cells enriched from blood (not recorded which). The TCR comes from a man aged 40-55 years in a cohort exposed to, infected with or recovered from COVID-19 (not recorded which).

The CDR3 protein is CASSLGGLGQPQHF. In nucleotides, the CDR3 is TGTGCCAGCAGCTTGGGAGGGCTTGGGCAGCCCCAGCATTTT. V gene TRBV7-8 combines with J gene TRBJ1-5; D is unresolved. Germline CDR1 SGHVS, CDR2 FQNEAQ. V lost 3 bases to trimming and J lost 7 bases, with 13 bases between them. The CDR3 length is 14 residues.